Below are 2 T cell receptor beta chains sequenced from a single sample in a study of T cells in Graves' hyperthyroidism and ophthalmopathy. It was RNA transcripts that yielded the amplified TCR beta CDR3 regions. HTBI primers were used for first-round RT-PCR of the TCR CDR3. TCRdb used MiXCR to reprocess the multiplex PCR reads, holding one entry per CDR3 protein. Of some 600,000 distinct CDR3 sequences listed, about 15% are singletons. The sample consisted of blood. These receptors were taken from a woman in her twenties or thirties with Graves' hyperthyroidism that later progressed to Graves' ophthalmopathy.

This clonotype has a count of ten or more. The chain links TRBV20-1 to TRBJ2-1, with 10 bases fitting TRBD2. Trimming removed 5 bases from V and 2 bases from J; junction bases left unmatched: 6. This CDR3 is 15 amino acids long. Per germline, CDR1 DFQATT and CDR2 SNEGSKA (reference sequence). CDR3 protein: CSAPGLAVTYNEQFF. CDR3 sequence (DNA): TGCAGTGCTCCCGGACTAGCGGTAACCTACAATGAGCAGTTCTTC.

This clonotype was counted at least ten times. The V call is TRBV6-1, the J call TRBJ2-5; possibly TRBD2 for D (6 bases). CDR1 and CDR2 (germline): MNHNS, SASEGT. Trimming took off 6 bases at V and 1 base at J, with 15 bases between the two ends. The CDR3 extends over 15 amino acids. CDR3 amino acids: CASSRSGPIQETQYF. DNA of the CDR3: TGTGCCAGCAGCCGAAGCGGGCCGATCCAAGAGACCCAGTACTTC.